This T cell receptor beta chain was obtained from a study of cytomegalovirus exposure and HLA in healthy donors. Notes on the study in general: While the bulk of TCR sequences proved rare, some public TCRs turned up in many donors.

In regard to this clone: Antigen specificity is unknown.

This CDR3 contains 11 residues. V was shortened by 6 bases and J by 8 bases, with 8 bases between the two germline ends. Germline V lookup: CDR1 MNHNS, CDR2 SASEGT. The PCR ran on 60 Vbeta and 13 Jbeta primers. Some clones are missing from TCRdb's copy, which holds only in-frame ones; the method was immunoSEQ multiplex PCR. Of 95,000 to 100,000 clones listed, about four fifths are singletons. The J gene is TRBJ2-1, the V gene TRBV6-1, with D unclear. The specimen sequenced was PBMCs. This TCR came from a female donor in good health and CMV-seropositive. CDR3 protein: CASSLYDEQFF. The CDR3 DNA is TGTGCCAGCAGCCTGTATGATGAGCAGTTCTTC.